This T cell receptor beta chain was identified in a study of blood T cell repertoires in COVID-19. Across the whole study: Researchers got acute and convalescent COVID-19 samples from the United States, Italy and Spain. Sources were T cells, B-cell-depleted T cells, or PBMCs; the material itself was cDNA or gDNA.

The germline gives CDR1 LNHDA, CDR2 SQIVND (reference sequence). This CDR3 is 14 amino acids long. The germline V and J ends were trimmed by 3 bases and 3 bases, with 8 bases remaining between them. Original analysis: Reference gene primer amplification yielded estimated nucleated cell counts. The table came from immunoSEQ multiplex PCR; TCRdb's copy has only in-frame clones and leaves some out. That table gives V, J and clone size, and the DNA gave D and trimming. The data show a few hundred thousand clones, with around 84% seen just once and about 20% held by the top ten. V is TRBV19 and J is TRBJ1-4; D not certain. This TCR came from a man in his thirties or forties with active or convalescent COVID-19. Sequencing input: peripheral blood. CDR3: CASSIGWPNEKLFF. The CDR3 coding sequence is TGTGCCAGTAGTATCGGGTGGCCTAATGAAAAACTGTTTTTT.